This TCR beta chain is drawn from a study of CD8+CD57+ T cells in acquired aplastic anemia. In the study overall: Sorted CD4+ and CD8+ cells yielded around 3.3 ug of DNA on average.

Study-wide results and limits: Researchers report that 25 to 35 CD8+ CDR3 sequences appeared in both patients and controls. Levels of CD8+ Simpson's diversity were not significantly distinct in patients versus controls.

The germline gives CDR1 SGHTA, CDR2 FQGNSA. V was clipped by 5 bases and J by 4 bases; unmatched bases: 15. This CDR3 region has 17 residues. Both TCR beta VDJ combination and CDR3 sequence profiling were carried out. Genomic DNA was the template for this profiling. TCRdb passed the reads through MiXCR, listing each CDR3 protein once. The table has more than 250,000 distinct CDR3 sequences, roughly 50% seen once. A remark on this clonotype: What it binds is unknown. This may arise from a read error, as a much more abundant clone is one base away.

This chain uses TRBV7-2 with TRBJ2-3; 7 positions agree with TRBD1. The sequencing sample was made of sorted CD4+, CD8+, or CD8+CD57+ T cells (not recorded which) from PBMCs. The TCR sequence derives from a human donor with severe aplastic anemia or a healthy control (not recorded which). In DNA form, the CDR3 reads TGTGCCAGCAGCCAAGAGGGGGCCGGGGCAGGGCCAGATACGCAGTATTTT. It is translated as CASSQEGAGAGPDTQYF.